This T cell receptor beta chain was sequenced during a study of T cell clones after liver transplantation. Trimming cost V 0 bases and J 7 bases, with 13 bases left between them. The CDR3 consists of 14 residues. Germline lookup yields CDR1 SGHDT and CDR2 YYEEEE. Generated by immunoSEQ multiplex PCR, the TCRdb table keeps only in-frame clones and is missing some. The profile shows nearly 55,000 clones, roughly 80% of them singletons. The chain couples TRBV5-6 to TRBJ1-2; D might be TRBD1 (6 bases). The source material was CD4+ T cells from blood, sampled before liver transplant. The TCR originated in a human donor who received a liver transplant. DNA for the CDR3: TGTGCCAGCAGCTTGGTGGGGGGGGCCTTTGGCTACACCTTC. Translated, it gives CASSLVGGAFGYTF.